This TCR beta chain was sequenced in a study of OX40 agonist ivuxolimab in advanced cancers. About the research overall: Partial responses were achieved by three patients, one with hepatocellular carcinoma and two with cutaneous melanoma.

A note on this clone: Its target is not known.

TCRdb's copy holds only in-frame clones and misses some; the assay was immunoSEQ multiplex PCR. The repertoire has fewer than 80,000 clones, roughly 90% of them found once; the top ten carry around 2%. Study observations and caveats: At doses 0.1 to 3.0 mg/kg, CD4+ and CD8+ clones expanded.

The sequencing used CD4+ or CD8+ T cells sorted from blood, collected in a trial of the OX40 agonist ivuxolimab. The TCR originated in an adult with an advanced solid tumor such as melanoma, head and neck, liver or kidney cancer.

This CDR3 is CASSLEPLGGYTF. Here the CDR3 DNA reads TGCGCCAGCAGCTTGGAACCTTTGGGTGGCTACACCTTC. The chain is built from TRBV5-1 and TRBJ1-2; no firm D call. CDR1 is SGHRS, CDR2 YFSETQ, per germline. The CDR3 covers 13 residues. V gave up 0 bases and J gave up 7 bases, with 10 bases separating them.